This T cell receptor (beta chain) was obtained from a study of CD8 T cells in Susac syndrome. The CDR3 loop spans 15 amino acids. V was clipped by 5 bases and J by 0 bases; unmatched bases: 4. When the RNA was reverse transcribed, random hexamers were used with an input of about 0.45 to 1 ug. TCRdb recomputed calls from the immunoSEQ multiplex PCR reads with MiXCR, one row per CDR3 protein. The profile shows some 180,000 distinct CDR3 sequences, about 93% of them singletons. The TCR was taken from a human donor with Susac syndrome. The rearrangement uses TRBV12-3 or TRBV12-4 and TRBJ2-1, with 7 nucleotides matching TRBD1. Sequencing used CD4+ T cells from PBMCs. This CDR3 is CASSIHRGSYNEQFF. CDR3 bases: TGTGCCAGCAGTATACACAGGGGCTCCTACAATGAGCAGTTCTTC.